This record concerns one T cell receptor beta chain sequence. The data derive from a study of shared clonotypes between healthy human individuals. The CDR3 has 13 amino acids. V was cut by 1 base and J by 12 bases, with 13 bases left in between. Germline V lookup: CDR1 MGHRA, CDR2 YSYEKL. The repertoire was sequenced with immunoSEQ multiplex PCR; TCRdb's copy has only in-frame clones and lacks some. The repertoire has about 99,000 clones, about half of them found once; the top ten carry about 15%. The specimen sequenced was PBMCs. The chain carries TRBV4-1 and TRBJ2-1; no clear D gene. This receptor was taken from a woman between 35 and 50 years old in good health. Some clones in this sample may be carry-over from other donors' samples. The CDR3 spells CASSQVGLAWQFF. In DNA, the CDR3 is TGCGCCAGCAGCCAAGTGGGATTGGCCTGGCAGTTCTTC.